The 23 T cell receptor beta chains below were found in one sample sequenced in a study of cytomegalovirus exposure and HLA in healthy donors. Use of 60 Vbeta and 13 Jbeta primers characterized the PCR. Measured with immunoSEQ multiplex PCR; TCRdb has only the in-frame clones, and not every one. This listing includes about 110,000 clones. What was sequenced was PBMCs. Receptors were obtained from a middle-aged man in good health and CMV-seropositive.

V usage is TRBV28 and J usage is TRBJ1-1; 8 nucleotides line up with TRBD1. This CDR3 spans 14 amino acids. Germline loops: CDR1 MDHEN, CDR2 SYDVKM. Trimming removed 7 bases from V and 4 bases from J; junction bases left unmatched: 8. The CDR3 sequence is CASTLTGESTEAFF. The DNA for the CDR3 is TGTGCCAGCACCCTGACAGGGGAAAGCACTGAAGCTTTCTTT.

The chain is built from TRBV18 and TRBJ2-1, with 7 bases aligning to TRBD2. Germline V CDR1 and CDR2: KGHSH, LQKENI. Trimming removed 2 bases from V and 6 bases from J; junction bases left unmatched: 7. CDR3 length: 15 residues. The CDR3: CASSPKGGEGNEQFF. Written as DNA, the CDR3 is TGTGCCAGCTCACCAAAGGGAGGGGAAGGCAATGAGCAGTTCTTC.

This chain joins TRBV5-1 and TRBJ2-6, with 8 nucleotides matching TRBD1. Germline trimming cut 0 bases from V and 1 base from J; bases unmatched to any gene: 18. The CDR3 is 22 residues long. Germline values: CDR1 SGHRS, CDR2 YFSETQ. CDR3 loop: CASSLATRGPAFPGSGANVLTF. CDR3 sequence (DNA): TGCGCCAGCAGCTTGGCTACCAGGGGGCCAGCATTTCCGGGTTCTGGGGCCAACGTCCTGACTTTC.

The genes are TRBV6-5 and TRBJ2-3, with 10 nucleotides matching TRBD2. The germline gives CDR1 MNHEY, CDR2 SVGAGI. The CDR3 totals 15 residues. The trim removed 5 bases at V and 3 bases at J, leaving 5 bases unmatched. CDR3 sequence reads: CASSLAGVGTDTQYF. In nucleotides, the CDR3 is TGTGCCAGCAGTCTAGCGGGAGTGGGGACAGATACGCAGTATTTT.

J is TRBJ2-7 and V is TRBV9, with D uncertain. V shed 0 bases and J shed 4 bases, with 11 bases lying between them. This CDR3 is 14 amino acids long. Germline V CDR1 and CDR2: SGDLS, YYNGEE. CDR3 region: CASSVAFGGYEQYF. CDR3 nucleotides: TGTGCCAGCAGCGTAGCTTTTGGCGGTTACGAGCAGTACTTC.

The V and J genes are TRBV9 and TRBJ2-2; a possible D gene is TRBD2 (6 bases). The CDR3 runs to 16 residues. V lost 0 bases to trimming and J lost 4 bases, with 13 bases between them. Germline-derived CDR1 and CDR2 are SGDLS and YYNGEE. In nucleotides, the CDR3 is TGTGCCAGCAGCGTAGCGGGAGCGACTTTCACCGGGGAGCTGTTTTTT. Translation: CASSVAGATFTGELFF.

The rearrangement uses TRBV6-4 and TRBJ2-7; D gene uncertain. This CDR3 region has 13 residues. Trimming removed 1 base from V and 3 bases from J, with 7 bases in between. The germline V gene encodes CDR1 MRHNA and CDR2 SNTAGT. DNA for the CDR3: TGTGCCAGCAGTGACTTGGCAGTCTACGAGCAGTACTTC. This gives the protein CASSDLAVYEQYF.

The chain recombines TRBV28 with TRBJ2-7, with D tentatively TRBD2 (7 bases). CDR1 MDHEN and CDR2 SYDVKM come from the germline V gene. CDR3 size: 14 residues. V shed 3 bases and J shed 3 bases, with 12 bases lying between them. The CDR3 DNA reads as TGTGCCAGCAGTTTCGCGGGGGCGGTCTACGAGCAGTACTTC. It encodes CASSFAGAVYEQYF.

The chain is built from TRBV2 and TRBJ2-7; a possible D gene is TRBD1 (6 bases). Germline V gives CDR1 SNHLY, CDR2 FYNNEI. The CDR3 covers 13 residues. V lost 7 bases and J 2 bases, leaving 12 bases between the germline ends. The CDR3 reads CASMRQATYEQYF. The CDR3 DNA follows: TGTGCCAGCATGAGACAGGCGACCTACGAGCAGTACTTC.

The chain recombines TRBV6-1 with TRBJ2-2; a possible D gene is TRBD1 (5 bases). V lost 4 bases and J lost 3, with 6 bases in between. Germline CDR1 MNHNS, CDR2 SASEGT. The CDR3 is 13 residues long. This CDR3 is CASSGQYTGELFF. The CDR3 DNA reads TGTGCCAGCAGTGGACAGTACACCGGGGAGCTGTTTTTT.

The J gene is TRBJ2-5, the V gene TRBV5-6; TRBD2 matches 9 bases. CDR3 length: 15 amino acids. Germline-derived CDR1 and CDR2 are SGHDT and YYEEEE. The J segment lost 5 bases and the V segment lost 0 bases, leaving 5 bases of the junction unmatched. The CDR3 spells CASSLEVAGVETQYF. The CDR3 nucleotides are TGTGCCAGCAGCTTGGAAGTAGCGGGAGTGGAGACCCAGTACTTC.

The chain uses TRBV19 and TRBJ2-7, with 9 bases that match TRBD1. The trim removed 5 bases at V and 3 bases at J, leaving 5 bases unmatched. CDR1 LNHDA and CDR2 SQIVND come from the germline V gene (reference sequence). The CDR3 covers 14 residues. The CDR3 DNA follows: TGTGCCAGTAGTCCGGACAGGGGACACTACGAGCAGTACTTC. Protein: CASSPDRGHYEQYF.

The V call is TRBV9, the J call TRBJ2-1; perhaps TRBD1 as D (6 bases). Looked up from germline, CDR1 is SGDLS and CDR2 is YYNGEE. This CDR3 is 17 amino acids long. V was shortened by 4 bases and J by 1 base, with 18 bases between the two germline ends. The CDR3 spells CASSPPWGHRSYNEQFF. As DNA, the CDR3 is TGTGCCAGCAGCCCCCCGTGGGGACACAGGTCCTACAATGAGCAGTTCTTC.

This chain joins TRBV5-1 and TRBJ2-3; D gene unclear. V was shortened by 4 bases and J by 0 bases, with 6 bases between the two germline ends. The CDR3 sequence is 13 residues long. CDR1 is SGHRS and CDR2 is YFSETQ in the germline V gene. CDR3 coding DNA: TGCGCCAGCAGCAGTACTAGCACAGATACGCAGTATTTT. Translation: CASSSTSTDTQYF. The full variable domain, its missing parts supplied by reference TRBV5-1 and TRBJ2-3, is KAGVTQTPRYLIKTRGQQVTLSCSPISGHRSVSWYQQTPGQGLQFLFEYFSETQRNKGNFPGRFSGRQFSNSRSEMNVSTLELGDSALYLCASSSTSTDTQYFGPGTRLTVL.

The chain couples TRBV11-2 to TRBJ2-3, with 10 bases fitting TRBD2. Germline V gives CDR1 SGHAT, CDR2 FQNNGV. CDR3 length: 16 residues. Germline trimming cut 4 bases from V and 6 bases from J; bases unmatched to any gene: 10. CDR3 region: CASSSLLAGAWDTQYF. The CDR3 nucleotides read TGTGCCAGCAGCTCCCTGCTAGCGGGAGCATGGGATACGCAGTATTTT.

This chain connects TRBV28 to TRBJ2-3; no clear D. The length of the CDR3 is 12 residues. Trimming pared 4 bases from V and 4 bases from J, leaving 6 bases between. The germline gives CDR1 MDHEN, CDR2 SYDVKM. This CDR3 reads CASSSSSDTQYF. CDR3 in DNA: TGTGCCAGCAGTTCGTCCTCAGATACGCAGTATTTT.

The CDR3 spells CSTVLAPPGTEAFF. The CDR3 coding sequence is TGCAGCACCGTGTTGGCTCCCCCGGGTACTGAAGCTTTCTTT. The V call is TRBV29-1, the J call TRBJ1-1; D gene uncertain. Trimming shortened V by 8 bases and J by 5 bases, and 21 bases separated the two germline ends. CDR3 size: 14 residues. Germline V gene sequence: CDR1 SQVTM, CDR2 ANQGSEA.

The chain has TRBV28 and TRBJ1-4, with 7 bases identical to TRBD1. CDR1 is MDHEN and CDR2 is SYDVKM in the germline V gene. This CDR3 is 15 amino acids long. Germline trimming cut 6 bases from V and 2 bases from J; bases unmatched to any gene: 6. This CDR3 is CASRADRATNEKLFF. CDR3 in DNA: TGTGCCAGCAGAGCTGACAGGGCTACTAATGAAAAACTGTTTTTT.

V and J are TRBV11-2 and TRBJ2-3; 9 nucleotides line up with TRBD2. The CDR3 runs to 15 residues. Germline V gene data show CDR1 as SGHAT and CDR2 as FQNNGV. V lost 1 base and J lost 7; bases outside the gene matches: 6. Here the CDR3 reads CASSLAGGRAYTQYF. The CDR3 DNA is TGTGCCAGCAGCTTAGCCGGCGGGAGGGCATATACGCAGTATTTT. Together with reference TRBV11-2 and TRBJ2-3, the CDR3 gives the full variable domain: EAGVAQSPRYKIIEKRQSVAFWCNPISGHATLYWYQQILGQGPKLLIQFQNNGVVDDSQLPKDRFSAERLKGVDSTLKIQPAKLEDSAVYLCASSLAGGRAYTQYFGPGTRLTVL.

The chain carries TRBV19 and TRBJ2-3; D might be TRBD2 (5 bases). The germline V gene has CDR1 LNHDA and CDR2 SQIVND (reference sequence). Trimming cost V 4 bases and J 11 bases, with 13 bases left between them. The CDR3 totals 12 residues. The CDR3 DNA sequence: TGTGCCAGTAGTACGACTATTAATGTGCAGTATTTT. It encodes CASSTTINVQYF.

The chain is built from TRBV10-2 and TRBJ2-7, with 8 bases fitting TRBD1. CDR1 WSHSY and CDR2 SAAADI come from the germline V gene. This CDR3 comprises 13 residues. V was pared by 7 bases and J by 2 bases, with 4 bases of the junction left unmatched. The CDR3 sequence: CASTLTGAYEQYF. The CDR3 DNA is TGCGCCAGCACCCTGACAGGGGCCTACGAGCAGTACTTC.

This chain connects TRBV6-6 to TRBJ1-4; TRBD1 is a possible D gene (5 bases). Germline V CDR1 and CDR2: MNHNY, SVGAGI (reference sequence). V gave up 0 bases and J gave up 2 bases, with 7 bases separating them. The CDR3 totals 15 residues. CDR3 DNA: TGTGCCAGCAGTTACTCGCCAGGGACTAATGAAAAACTGTTTTTT. This gives the protein CASSYSPGTNEKLFF.

This chain links TRBV7-9 with TRBJ2-5; tentatively, D is TRBD1 (7 bases). The CDR3 is 14 amino acids. The V end lost 5 bases, the J end lost 5 bases, and 15 bases lay between the germline ends. Per germline, CDR1 SEHNR and CDR2 FQNEAQ (reference sequence). The CDR3 DNA reads as TGTGCCAGCAGCCAAGGACAGGCGGGGGAGACCCAGTACTTC. It encodes CASSQGQAGETQYF.